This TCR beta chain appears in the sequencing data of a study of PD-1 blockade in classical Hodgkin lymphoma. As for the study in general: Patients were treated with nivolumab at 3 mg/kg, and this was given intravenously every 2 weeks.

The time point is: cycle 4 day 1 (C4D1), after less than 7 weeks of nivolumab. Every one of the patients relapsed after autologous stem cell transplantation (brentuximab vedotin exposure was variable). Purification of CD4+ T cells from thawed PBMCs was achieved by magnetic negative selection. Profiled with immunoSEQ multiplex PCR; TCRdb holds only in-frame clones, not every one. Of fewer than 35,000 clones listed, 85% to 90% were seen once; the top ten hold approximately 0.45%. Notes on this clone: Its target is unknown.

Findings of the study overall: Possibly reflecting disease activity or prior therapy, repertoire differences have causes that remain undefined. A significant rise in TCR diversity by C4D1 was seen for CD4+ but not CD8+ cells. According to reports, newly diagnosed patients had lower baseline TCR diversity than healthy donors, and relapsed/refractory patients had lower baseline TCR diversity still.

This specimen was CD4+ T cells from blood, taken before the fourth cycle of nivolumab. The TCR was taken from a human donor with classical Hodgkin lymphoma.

CDR3 nucleotide sequence: TGTGCCAGCAGTGCGTACCGGGACCAATCCTACGAGCAGTACTTC. This translates into CASSAYRDQSYEQYF. The V and J genes are TRBV6-1 and TRBJ2-7; D is perhaps TRBD1 or TRBD2 (5 bases each). The germline V and J ends were trimmed by 4 bases and 1 base, with 14 bases remaining between them. Germline assignment: CDR1 MNHNS and CDR2 SASEGT. CDR3 size: 15 residues.